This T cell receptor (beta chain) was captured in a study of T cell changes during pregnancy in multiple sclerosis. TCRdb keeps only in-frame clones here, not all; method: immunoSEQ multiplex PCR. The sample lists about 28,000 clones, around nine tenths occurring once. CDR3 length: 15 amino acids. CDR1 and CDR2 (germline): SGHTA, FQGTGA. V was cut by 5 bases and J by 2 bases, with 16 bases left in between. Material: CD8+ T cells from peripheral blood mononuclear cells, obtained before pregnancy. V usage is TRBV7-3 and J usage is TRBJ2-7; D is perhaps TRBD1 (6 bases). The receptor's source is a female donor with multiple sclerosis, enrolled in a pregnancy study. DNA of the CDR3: TGTGCCAGCAGCCTGACAGGCGGTGCCCCCTACGAGCAGTACTTC. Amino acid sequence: CASSLTGGAPYEQYF. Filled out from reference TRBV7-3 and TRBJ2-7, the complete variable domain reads GAGVSQTPSNKVTEKGKYVELRCDPISGHTALYWYRQSLGQGPEFLIYFQGTGAADDSGLPNDRFFAVRPEGSVSTLKIQRTERGDSAVYLCASSLTGGAPYEQYFGPGTRLTVT.